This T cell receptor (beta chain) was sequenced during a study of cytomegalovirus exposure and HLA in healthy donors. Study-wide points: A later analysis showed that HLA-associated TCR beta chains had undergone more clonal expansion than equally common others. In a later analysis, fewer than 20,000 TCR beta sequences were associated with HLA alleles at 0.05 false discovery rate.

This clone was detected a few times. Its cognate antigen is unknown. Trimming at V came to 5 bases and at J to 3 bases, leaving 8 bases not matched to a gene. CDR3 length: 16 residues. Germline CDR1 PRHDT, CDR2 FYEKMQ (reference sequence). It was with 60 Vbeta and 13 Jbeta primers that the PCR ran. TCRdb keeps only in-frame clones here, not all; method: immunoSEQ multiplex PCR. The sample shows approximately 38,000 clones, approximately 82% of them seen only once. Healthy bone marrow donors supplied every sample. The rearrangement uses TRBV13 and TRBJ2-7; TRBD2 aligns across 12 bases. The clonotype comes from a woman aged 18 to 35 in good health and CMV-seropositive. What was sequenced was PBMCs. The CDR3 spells CASSRTSGTGGYEQYF. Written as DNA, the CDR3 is TGTGCCAGCAGCCGGACTAGCGGGACCGGGGGCTACGAGCAGTACTTC.